A single sample gave rise to the 29 T cell receptor beta chains below, sequenced in a study of cytomegalovirus exposure and HLA in healthy donors. Method: immunoSEQ multiplex PCR; TCRdb's copy keeps in-frame clones and lacks some. Seen here are around 240,000 clones, around 91% observed once, and the top ten hold 0.37%. Sequencing used PBMCs. These receptors originate from a woman under 30 in good health and CMV-seronegative.

About this clone: Other DNA sequences in the sample encode the same CDR3. This chain links TRBV7-9 with TRBJ1-5; the D is unclear. CDR1 and CDR2 (germline): SEHNR, FQNEAQ (reference sequence). The V and J ends lost 3 bases and 4 bases respectively, with 7 bases between them. CDR3 length: 13 amino acids. The CDR3 DNA reads TGTGCCAGCAGCTTGACGGGGAATCAGCCCCAGCATTTT. This encodes CASSLTGNQPQHF. The whole variable domain, filled in from reference TRBV7-9 and TRBJ1-5, reads DTGVSQNPRHKITKRGQNVTFRCDPISEHNRLYWYRQTLGQGPEFLTYFQNEAQLEKSRLLSDRFSAERPKGSFSTLEIQRTEQGDSAMYLCASSLTGNQPQHFGDGTRLSIL.

The chain is built from TRBV9 and TRBJ2-5; 7 positions agree with TRBD2. Germline loops: CDR1 SGDLS, CDR2 YYNGEE. There are 16 residues in the CDR3. V was clipped by 0 bases and J by 4 bases; unmatched bases: 9. CDR3 bases: TGTGCCAGCAGCGTAGATGGGAGGGAGGATGGAGAGACCCAGTACTTC. Amino acids: CASSVDGREDGETQYF.

The chain links TRBV28 to TRBJ1-4; possibly TRBD1 for D (6 bases). Germline CDR1 MDHEN, CDR2 SYDVKM. The CDR3 contains 18 residues. V shed 4 bases and J shed 0 bases, with 18 bases lying between them. CDR3 bases: TGTGCCAGCAGTTGGGGGCCCGGCCAGGGGCCAACTAATGAAAAACTGTTTTTT. This encodes CASSWGPGQGPTNEKLFF.

This chain connects TRBV5-6 to TRBJ1-1; D might be TRBD1 (6 bases). CDR3 length: 15 residues. The germline V gene encodes CDR1 SGHDT and CDR2 YYEEEE. Trimming removed 0 bases from V and 1 base from J, with 10 bases in between. DNA for the CDR3: TGTGCCAGCAGCTTGGGACAGGCATCGAACACTGAAGCTTTCTTT. It specifies CASSLGQASNTEAFF.

V is TRBV9 and J is TRBJ2-5; 8 bases match TRBD1. J gave up 4 bases and V 0 bases, and 5 bases lay outside the gene matches. The CDR3 contains 15 residues. CDR1 is SGDLS, CDR2 YYNGEE, per germline. Here the CDR3 DNA reads TGTGCCAGCAGCGTAGCTGCAGGGGGCGCAGAGACCCAGTACTTC. This encodes CASSVAAGGAETQYF.

The chain combines TRBV2 with TRBJ1-2, with a weak D call TRBD1 (5 bases). The CDR3 contains 15 residues. V was pared by 6 bases and J by 2 bases, with 16 bases between. Looked up from germline, CDR1 is SNHLY and CDR2 is FYNNEI. The CDR3 DNA sequence: TGTGCCAGCAGGTCTCGGGACTTTTCAAACTATGGCTACACCTTC. Translated, it gives CASRSRDFSNYGYTF.

The rearrangement joins TRBV10-2 to TRBJ2-5; D perhaps matches TRBD1 (5 bases). The CDR3 has 13 residues. CDR1 and CDR2 from the germline V gene are WSHSY and SAAADI. V lost 5 bases and J 3 bases, leaving 10 bases between the germline ends. The CDR3 is CASSPDSEETQYF. DNA for the CDR3: TGCGCCAGCAGTCCCGACAGCGAAGAGACCCAGTACTTC.

The V and J genes are TRBV10-3 and TRBJ2-2; 12 nucleotides match TRBD2. V dropped 8 bases and J dropped 4; count of bases not matched to a gene: 2. This CDR3 is 14 amino acids long. In germline, CDR1 is ENHRY, CDR2 SYGVKD. The DNA of the CDR3 is TGTGCCATCGGACTAGCGGGGAGCACCGGGGAGCTGTTTTTT. Residues: CAIGLAGSTGELFF.

The chain is built from TRBV2 and TRBJ2-5; D uncertain. The CDR3 extends over 15 amino acids. V was shortened by 6 bases and J by 2 bases, with 16 bases between the two germline ends. CDR1 and CDR2 from the germline V gene are SNHLY and FYNNEI. CDR3 amino acids: CASSASQTPQETQYF. The DNA of the CDR3 is TGTGCCAGCAGCGCGAGTCAGACACCGCAAGAGACCCAGTACTTC.

The chain links TRBV28 to TRBJ2-2; 9 bases map to TRBD1. Germline CDR1 and CDR2: MDHEN and SYDVKM. V lost 8 bases to trimming and J lost 4 bases; unmatched junction nucleotides: 5. This CDR3 contains 14 residues. The CDR3 DNA sequence: TGTGCCAGCGGACAGGGGCAAGGCACCGGGGAGCTGTTTTTT. Protein: CASGQGQGTGELFF.

The CDR3 sequence: CASSLMAGRGQPQHF. CDR3 nucleotide sequence: TGTGCCAGCAGTTTAATGGCAGGGCGAGGACAGCCCCAGCATTTT. The V gene is TRBV28, the J gene TRBJ1-5; D may be TRBD1 (5 bases). The CDR3 covers 15 residues. Germline CDR1 MDHEN, CDR2 SYDVKM. With 2 bases removed from V and 7 bases from J, the gap between germline ends came to 15 bases.

The chain employs TRBV6-1 and TRBJ2-7, with D possibly being TRBD2 (6 bases). CDR3 length equals 15 residues. The germline V gene encodes CDR1 MNHNS and CDR2 SASEGT. Trimming stripped 5 bases from V and 3 bases from J, with 17 bases between. CDR3: CASSPPGVGYYEQYF. CDR3 sequence (DNA): TGTGCCAGCAGTCCCCCGGGGGTTGGGTACTACGAGCAGTACTTC.

The CDR3 coding sequence is TGCGCCAGCAGCTTGGCCCAGGGTGGTCGGGGGAATGAGCAGTTCTTC. Amino acids: CASSLAQGGRGNEQFF. V usage is TRBV5-1 and J usage is TRBJ2-1; D may be TRBD2 (6 bases). Germline CDR1 and CDR2: SGHRS and YFSETQ. V was trimmed by 0 bases and J by 7 bases, leaving 17 bases between them. The CDR3 runs 16 residues.

CDR3 in DNA: TGTGCCAGCCGGGACGGACTAGGGACCTCCTACAATGAGCAGTTCTTC. Translating gives CASRDGLGTSYNEQFF. The genes are TRBV13 and TRBJ2-1; 7 bases align to TRBD2. CDR3 length: 16 residues. Germline loops: CDR1 PRHDT, CDR2 FYEKMQ (reference sequence). The V gene end was trimmed by 8 bases and the J gene end by 0 bases; junction bases not matched to a gene: 10.

This chain links TRBV15 with TRBJ1-5, with D perhaps matching TRBD1 (5 bases). The CDR3 extends over 12 amino acids. V was trimmed by 8 bases and J by 7 bases, leaving 12 bases between them. Germline loops: CDR1 LNHNV, CDR2 YYDKDF (reference sequence). Written as DNA, the CDR3 is TGTGCCACCGCCCCAGGGCCCCAGCCCCAGCATTTT. Translation gives CATAPGPQPQHF.

J is TRBJ1-1 and V is TRBV9; 9 positions agree with TRBD1. The CDR3 extends over 16 amino acids. V dropped 0 bases and J dropped 1; count of bases not matched to a gene: 4. Looked up from germline, CDR1 is SGDLS and CDR2 is YYNGEE. CDR3 DNA sequence: TGTGCCAGCAGCGTAGGGACAGGGGCGGGGAACACTGAAGCTTTCTTT. It is translated as CASSVGTGAGNTEAFF. The full variable domain, rest sourced from reference TRBV9 and TRBJ1-1, is DSGVTQTPKHLITATGQRVTLRCSPRSGDLSVYWYQQSLDQGLQFLIQYYNGEERAKGNILERFSAQQFPDLHSELNLSSLELGDSALYFCASSVGTGAGNTEAFFGQGTRLTVV.

V and J are TRBV10-1 and TRBJ2-1, with 7 bases fitting TRBD2. The germline V gene encodes CDR1 WNHNN and CDR2 SYGVQD (reference sequence). This CDR3 spans 15 amino acids. V gave up 5 bases and J gave up 3 bases; unmatched junction bases: 7. The CDR3 region is CASSTTGGLYNEQFF. CDR3 sequence (DNA): TGCGCCAGCAGTACGACGGGGGGACTCTACAATGAGCAGTTCTTC.

The rearrangement uses TRBV5-4 and TRBJ1-4, with D possibly being TRBD1 (6 bases). The germline gives CDR1 SGHNT, CDR2 YYREEE (reference sequence). Trimming left V 4 bases short and J 2 bases short, with 15 bases between. The CDR3 spans 16 residues. CDR3 sequence: CASSLRQEGTNEKLFF. The CDR3 DNA reads as TGTGCCAGCAGCCTAAGACAGGAAGGGACTAATGAAAAACTGTTTTTT. Filled out from reference TRBV5-4 and TRBJ1-4, the complete variable domain reads ETGVTQSPTHLIKTRGQQVTLRCSSQSGHNTVSWYQQALGQGPQFIFQYYREEENGRGNFPPRFSGLQFPNYSSELNVNALELDDSALYLCASSLRQEGTNEKLFFGSGTQLSVL.

The chain links TRBV6-1 to TRBJ1-1, with 8 bases matching TRBD1. There are 16 residues in the CDR3. The germline V gene encodes CDR1 MNHNS and CDR2 SASEGT. With 3 bases clipped from V and 0 bases from J, the junction kept 6 bases outside the gene matches. CDR3 sequence: CASSERQGRLNTEAFF. CDR3 bases: TGTGCCAGCAGTGAGAGACAGGGGCGGCTGAACACTGAAGCTTTCTTT.

This clone has just one count. The V and J genes are TRBV9 and TRBJ2-1; the match to TRBD1 covers 8 bases. Germline V gene data show CDR1 as SGDLS and CDR2 as YYNGEE. Trimming cost V 0 bases and J 5 bases; bases outside gene matches: 4. The CDR3 runs 15 residues. This CDR3 is CASSVAQGVNNEQFF. CDR3 in DNA: TGTGCCAGCAGCGTAGCACAGGGGGTCAACAATGAGCAGTTCTTC.

The chain links TRBV6-4 to TRBJ2-7; the match to TRBD1 covers 7 bases. From germline, CDR1 is MRHNA and CDR2 SNTAGT. The CDR3 consists of 20 residues. The V and J ends lost 7 bases and 3 bases, in that order; junction bases with no gene match: 27. The CDR3 DNA sequence: TGTGCCAGCAACTACAACCCAAATAAGGGACAGTCACCCCTCCGCTACGAGCAGTACGTC. As protein: CASNYNPNKGQSPLRYEQYV.

The table lists this clone with a count of one. The chain couples TRBV7-9 to TRBJ2-1; possible D gene TRBD2, 5 bases. Germline V lookup: CDR1 SEHNR, CDR2 FQNEAQ (reference sequence). This CDR3 is built from 16 residues. The V end was cut by 5 bases, the J end by 2 bases, with 16 bases between. The CDR3 coding sequence is TGTGCCAGCAGCCCCCGCGGCAGCGGAACCTACAATGAGCAGTTCTTC. As protein: CASSPRGSGTYNEQFF.

The gene calls are TRBV13 and TRBJ1-2; D is unresolved. CDR3 length equals 14 residues. Germline lookup yields CDR1 PRHDT and CDR2 FYEKMQ (reference sequence). V was pared by 5 bases and J by 2 bases, with 12 bases between. CDR3 sequence (DNA): TGTGCCAGCAGCCCCCCGTCCGCGAACTATGGCTACACCTTC. Translating it yields CASSPPSANYGYTF. Variable domain in full (rest from reference TRBV13 and TRBJ1-2): AAGVIQSPRHLIKEKRETATLKCYPIPRHDTVYWYQQGPGQDPQFLISFYEKMQSDKGSIPDRFSAQQFSDYHSELNMSSLELGDSALYFCASSPPSANYGYTFGSGTRLTVV.

The V gene is TRBV5-1, the J gene TRBJ2-3, with a possible D match to TRBD1 (5 bases). The CDR3 is made up of 15 amino acids. CDR1 and CDR2 (germline): SGHRS, YFSETQ. V was trimmed by 0 bases and J by 3 bases, leaving 11 bases between them. The CDR3 coding sequence is TGCGCCAGCAGCTTGGCCGACAGTCTGACAGATACGCAGTATTTT. Amino acids: CASSLADSLTDTQYF. The full variable domain, completed using reference TRBV5-1 and TRBJ2-3, is KAGVTQTPRYLIKTRGQQVTLSCSPISGHRSVSWYQQTPGQGLQFLFEYFSETQRNKGNFPGRFSGRQFSNSRSEMNVSTLELGDSALYLCASSLADSLTDTQYFGPGTRLTVL.

The chain links TRBV7-9 to TRBJ2-2; 7 nucleotides match TRBD1. Trimming at V came to 4 bases and at J to 4 bases, leaving 6 bases not matched to a gene. The CDR3 length is 15 residues. Germline CDR1 reads SEHNR; CDR2 reads FQNEAQ (reference sequence). CDR3 nucleotides: TGTGCCAGCAGCTACCTGGACAGGACCACCGGGGAGCTGTTTTTT. Translation gives CASSYLDRTTGELFF.

This clone occurred once. The rearrangement uses TRBV11-1 and TRBJ1-1; D might be TRBD1 (5 bases). This CDR3 is 14 amino acids long. Trimming removed 5 bases at V and 4 bases at J, with 14 bases between. Per the germline V gene, CDR1 is SGHAT and CDR2 is FQDESV (reference sequence). This CDR3 reads CASSRGSTGTEAFF. DNA for the CDR3: TGTGCCAGCAGCCGGGGGTCGACCGGCACTGAAGCTTTCTTT.

This rearrangement joins TRBV5-1 to TRBJ1-2; maybe TRBD1 (6 bases). The germline V and J ends were trimmed by 6 bases and 8 bases, with 20 bases remaining between them. The CDR3 has 14 residues. Germline loops: CDR1 SGHRS, CDR2 YFSETQ. The chain's CDR3 is CASNPGGHEKGYTF. Here the CDR3 DNA reads TGCGCCAGCAACCCGGGGGGGCATGAGAAGGGCTACACCTTC.

This clone was counted a few times. The chain joins TRBV6-7 to TRBJ2-7; a possible D gene is TRBD1 (7 bases). TRBV6-7 carries the ORF label, with uncertain function. The CDR3 length is 15 residues. With 3 bases removed from V and 6 bases from J, the gap between germline ends came to 18 bases. This chain's CDR3 is CASSYRQGGPSEQYV. The DNA for the CDR3 is TGTGCCAGCAGTTATCGCCAGGGGGGACCTTCCGAGCAGTACGTC.

The CDR3 DNA is TGTGCCAGCACCCTAATGGGGCAGCACACTGAAGCTTTCTTT. The encoded protein is CASTLMGQHTEAFF. This chain connects TRBV28 to TRBJ1-1; possibly TRBD1 for D (5 bases). The CDR3 consists of 14 residues. The V gene's germline CDR1 is MDHEN and CDR2 SYDVKM. Trimming left V 7 bases short and J 3 bases short, with 15 bases between.